These 23 T cell receptor beta chains were all obtained from the same sample, sequenced in a study of blood T cells in healthy people across ages (dated by TCRdb to about 2015). Libraries came from 5' RACE. These reads were obtained on an Illumina HiSeq 2500. The second PCR ran for about 6 to 12 cycles and used a J-beta primer mix along with a sample-barcoded 5' primer. Starting from the raw public reads, TCRdb applied fastp trimming at Q25, assembled clones with MiXCR and retained in-frame beta chains. When rows share a CDR3 protein, they turn into one entry using the most common DNA and genes. Here the sample has around 620,000 distinct CDR3 sequences; 25% to 30% occur a single time. 15% to 20% of the sample rests with the top ten. Sequencing was done on a sample of blood. These receptors came from a woman in her seventies in good health.

The rearrangement joins TRBV28 to TRBJ2-3; no definite D call. The germline gives CDR1 MDHEN, CDR2 SYDVKM. The V and J ends lost 8 bases and 1 base respectively, with 7 bases between them. The CDR3 loop spans 12 amino acids. CDR3 residues: CASGKGTDTQYF. The DNA for the CDR3 is TGTGCCAGCGGTAAGGGCACAGATACGCAGTATTTT. The full variable domain, completed using reference TRBV28 and TRBJ2-3, is DVKVTQSSRYLVKRTGEKVFLECVQDMDHENMFWYRQDPGLGLRLIYFSYDVKMKEKGDIPEGYSVSREKKERFSLILESASTNQTSMYLCASGKGTDTQYFGPGTRLTVL.

This clonotype was detected many times. The chain recombines TRBV4-1 with TRBJ2-5; D might be TRBD1 (5 bases). Trimming stripped 2 bases from V and 5 bases from J, with 9 bases between. Per germline, CDR1 MGHRA and CDR2 YSYEKL. This CDR3 has 13 amino acids. In DNA, the CDR3 is TGCGCCAGCAGCCAAAGCTCAGGGGAGACCCAGTACTTC. It codes for CASSQSSGETQYF.

This clonotype came up a few times. This sequence joins TRBV21-1 and TRBJ2-7; TRBD1, as called in the table, went unchecked against the DNA. TRBV21-1 counts as a pseudogene. The CDR3 consists of 17 residues. The CDR3 bases are TGTGCCAGCAGCAAAGTTGCTGCGGGACTGGGTAGTTACGAGCAGTACTTC. This gives the protein CASSKVAAGLGSYEQYF.

The rearrangement links TRBV20-1 to TRBJ1-1; D is undetermined. Germline CDR1 reads DFQATT; CDR2 reads SNEGSKA (reference sequence). V lost 5 bases and J lost 4, with 8 bases in between. The CDR3 has 11 residues. Here the CDR3 DNA reads TGCAGTGCTGCGCCGGTCACTGAAGCTTTCTTT. Protein: CSAAPVTEAFF.

This clonotype was observed a single time. The CDR3 loop is CASSLPKGGGHYNEQFF. CDR3 DNA sequence: TGCGCCAGCAGCTTGCCAAAGGGCGGGGGCCACTACAATGAGCAGTTCTTC. The rearrangement uses TRBV5-1 and TRBJ2-1, with TRBD2 as a possible D gene (7 bases). Germline CDR1 SGHRS, CDR2 YFSETQ. V dropped 1 base and J dropped 3 bases, with 17 bases sitting between them. This CDR3 is 17 amino acids long.

V gene TRBV5-1 combines with J gene TRBJ2-7; 10 bases line up with TRBD1. The germline gives CDR1 SGHRS, CDR2 YFSETQ. V trimming: 6 bases; J trimming: 7 bases; junction bases outside the gene matches: 13. This CDR3 region has 15 residues. The CDR3 here is CASKVGRQGAEEQYF. The CDR3 DNA reads TGCGCCAGCAAAGTTGGTCGACAGGGGGCTGAGGAGCAGTACTTC.

This clonotype was seen a handful of times. V is TRBV9 and J is TRBJ1-1; no clear D. The V end was cut by 0 bases, the J end by 1 base, with 7 bases between. The CDR3 is 14 residues long. Germline V gives CDR1 SGDLS, CDR2 YYNGEE. CDR3 DNA sequence: TGTGCCAGCAGCGTAGTTTCGACGAACACTGAAGCTTTCTTT. Translated, it gives CASSVVSTNTEAFF. Combining the CDR3 with reference TRBV9 and TRBJ1-1 gives the whole variable domain DSGVTQTPKHLITATGQRVTLRCSPRSGDLSVYWYQQSLDQGLQFLIQYYNGEERAKGNILERFSAQQFPDLHSELNLSSLELGDSALYFCASSVVSTNTEAFFGQGTRLTVV.

V gene TRBV3-1 combines with J gene TRBJ2-1; no clear D gene. The CDR3 covers 16 residues. Per the germline V gene, CDR1 is LGHDT and CDR2 is YNNKEL (reference sequence). The V gene lost 0 bases and the J gene lost 3 bases, with 12 bases spanning the gap. The CDR3 loop reads CASSQDGFGLYNEQFF. CDR3 in DNA: TGTGCCAGCAGCCAAGATGGTTTCGGGCTCTACAATGAGCAGTTCTTC.

The sample holds a few counts of this clonotype. J is TRBJ1-4 and V is TRBV5-1; D possibly corresponds to TRBD1 (5 bases). In germline, CDR1 is SGHRS, CDR2 YFSETQ. The CDR3 covers 13 residues. The germline V and J ends were trimmed by 4 bases and 12 bases, with 16 bases remaining between them. The CDR3 DNA is TGCGCCAGCAGCCAAATCGCGGCGGGGGAACTGTTTTTT. Its translation: CASSQIAAGELFF. Full variable domain (missing parts from reference TRBV5-1 and TRBJ1-4): KAGVTQTPRYLIKTRGQQVTLSCSPISGHRSVSWYQQTPGQGLQFLFEYFSETQRNKGNFPGRFSGRQFSNSRSEMNVSTLELGDSALYLCASSQIAAGELFFGSGTQLSVL.

This clonotype occurred a few times. The chain links TRBV25-1 to TRBJ1-4, with D hard to call. The CDR3 loop spans 12 amino acids. Germline CDR1 is MGHDK and CDR2 is SYGVNS. V was clipped by 3 bases and J by 8 bases, with 7 bases between them. The CDR3 region is CASSDRIEKLFF. The CDR3, as DNA: TGTGCCAGCAGTGACCGGATAGAAAAACTGTTTTTT.

The gene calls are TRBV27 and TRBJ2-7, with 8 positions matching TRBD2. Germline CDR1 and CDR2: MNHEY and SMNVEV (reference sequence). The CDR3 length is 15 residues. The V segment lost 1 base and the J segment 3 bases; nucleotides outside the gene matches: 5. As DNA, the CDR3 is TGTGCCAGCAGTTTATTGGGGACTAGTAACTACGAGCAGTACTTC. Translating it yields CASSLLGTSNYEQYF.

The chain uses TRBV3-1 and TRBJ2-1; no firm D call. The end of the DNA fits TRBJ2-7 better, so the J call may be wrong. Per germline, CDR1 LGHDT and CDR2 YNNKEL (reference sequence). The CDR3 contains 12 residues. The chain's CDR3 is CASSQSNYEQYF. DNA of the CDR3: TGTGCCAGCAGCCAGTCCAACTACGAGCAGTACTTC.

The rearrangement links TRBV2 to TRBJ2-3; D is unresolved. The length of the CDR3 is 15 residues. V was cut by 4 bases and J by 2 bases, with 13 bases left in between. Germline CDR1 SNHLY, CDR2 FYNNEI. CDR3 nucleotides: TGTGCCAGCAGTGCCCCAGGATATTCCACAGATACGCAGTATTTT. It yields the protein CASSAPGYSTDTQYF.

This rearrangement joins TRBV5-1 to TRBJ2-7, with TRBD1 as a possible D gene (6 bases). Germline assignment: CDR1 SGHRS and CDR2 YFSETQ. The CDR3 has 14 residues. V was clipped by 4 bases and J by 3 bases, with 14 bases between them. The chain's CDR3 is CASSPYREGYEQYF. Written as DNA, the CDR3 is TGCGCCAGCAGCCCCTACAGGGAAGGCTACGAGCAGTACTTC.

The table lists this clonotype with a few counts. V gene TRBV20-1 combines with J gene TRBJ2-7, with D tentatively TRBD1 or TRBD2 (5 bases each). CDR3 length equals 13 residues. The V gene lost 5 bases and the J gene lost 2 bases, with 13 bases spanning the gap. In germline, CDR1 is DFQATT, CDR2 SNEGSKA (reference sequence). For the CDR3, the DNA is TGCAGTGCTTCTTGGGACCTCACCTACGAGCAGTACTTC. This translates into CSASWDLTYEQYF.

The V and J genes are TRBV7-9 and TRBJ2-1, with a tentative D call TRBD1 (5 bases). Germline-derived CDR1 and CDR2 are SEHNR and FQNEAQ (reference sequence). V dropped 3 bases and J dropped 3 bases, with 18 bases sitting between them. This CDR3 contains 17 residues. Here the CDR3 reads CASSFLLDSIGYNEQFF. DNA of the CDR3: TGTGCCAGCAGCTTCCTCCTCGACAGTATCGGCTACAATGAGCAGTTCTTC.

Here the CDR3 reads CASSFQAGATYEQYF. The DNA for the CDR3 is TGCGCCAGCAGCTTCCAAGCGGGGGCTACCTACGAGCAGTACTTC. This rearrangement joins TRBV5-1 to TRBJ2-7; 8 bases are a match to TRBD2. With V trimmed by 2 bases and J by 2 bases, 6 bases remained unmatched. Germline assignment: CDR1 SGHRS and CDR2 YFSETQ. This CDR3 has 15 amino acids.

The J gene is TRBJ2-1, the V gene TRBV20-1, with TRBD2 matching 11 bases. CDR1 and CDR2 from the germline V gene are DFQATT and SNEGSKA (reference sequence). With 4 bases clipped from V and 12 bases from J, the junction kept 11 bases outside the gene matches. The CDR3 is 14 amino acids. Written as DNA, the CDR3 is TGCAGTGCTACCGGACTAGCGGGTCCCAAAGGGCAGTTCTTC. As protein: CSATGLAGPKGQFF.

This clonotype showed up just a few times. V gene TRBV30 combines with J gene TRBJ2-5, with 9 bases lining up with TRBD1. The J call could be wrong; TRBJ2-7 is a better fit for the DNA end. Per the germline V gene, CDR1 is GTSNPN and CDR2 is SVGIG (reference sequence). The CDR3 runs 14 residues. The CDR3 DNA follows: TGTGCCTGGACTGGCGGGACAGGGACCTACGAGCAGTACTTC. Translation gives CAWTGGTGTYEQYF.

The table lists this clonotype with a few counts. This chain uses TRBV5-1 with TRBJ2-3; D might be TRBD2 (5 bases). This CDR3 has 13 amino acids. The V end was cut by 0 bases, the J end by 11 bases, with 13 bases between. CDR1 SGHRS and CDR2 YFSETQ come from the germline V gene. The CDR3 DNA follows: TGCGCCAGCAGCTTGGTGGCAGGCGAGGGGCAGTATTTT. Translated, it gives CASSLVAGEGQYF.

The chain carries TRBV7-3 and TRBJ1-1; 8 nucleotides line up with TRBD1. Unmatched junction bases numbered 11, after V lost 1 base and J lost 10 bases. CDR1 is SGHTA, CDR2 FQGTGA, per germline. CDR3 size: 15 residues. CDR3 nucleotides: TGTGCCAGCAGCTTAAACCCCGACCGACAGGGGCGAGCTTTCTTT. Translation gives CASSLNPDRQGRAFF.

The chain uses TRBV9 and TRBJ2-3; D is possibly TRBD1 (5 bases). The V gene lost 1 base and the J gene lost 0 bases, with 21 bases spanning the gap. The germline V gene has CDR1 SGDLS and CDR2 YYNGEE. CDR3 length: 19 residues. CDR3 bases: TGTGCCAGCAGCGTAAAGGGGCAGACCGGTTCCCGGAGCACAGATACGCAGTATTTT. Translation: CASSVKGQTGSRSTDTQYF.

The genes are TRBV5-1 and TRBJ2-1; 9 bases map to TRBD2. The CDR3 spans 17 residues. Losses at the gene ends were 4 bases for V and 1 base for J; bases not matched to a gene: 9. Per the germline V gene, CDR1 is SGHRS and CDR2 is YFSETQ. The CDR3 DNA follows: TGCGCCAGCAGCAGCGAGGGACTAGCATTTTCCTACAATGAGCAGTTCTTC. Translated, it gives CASSSEGLAFSYNEQFF.